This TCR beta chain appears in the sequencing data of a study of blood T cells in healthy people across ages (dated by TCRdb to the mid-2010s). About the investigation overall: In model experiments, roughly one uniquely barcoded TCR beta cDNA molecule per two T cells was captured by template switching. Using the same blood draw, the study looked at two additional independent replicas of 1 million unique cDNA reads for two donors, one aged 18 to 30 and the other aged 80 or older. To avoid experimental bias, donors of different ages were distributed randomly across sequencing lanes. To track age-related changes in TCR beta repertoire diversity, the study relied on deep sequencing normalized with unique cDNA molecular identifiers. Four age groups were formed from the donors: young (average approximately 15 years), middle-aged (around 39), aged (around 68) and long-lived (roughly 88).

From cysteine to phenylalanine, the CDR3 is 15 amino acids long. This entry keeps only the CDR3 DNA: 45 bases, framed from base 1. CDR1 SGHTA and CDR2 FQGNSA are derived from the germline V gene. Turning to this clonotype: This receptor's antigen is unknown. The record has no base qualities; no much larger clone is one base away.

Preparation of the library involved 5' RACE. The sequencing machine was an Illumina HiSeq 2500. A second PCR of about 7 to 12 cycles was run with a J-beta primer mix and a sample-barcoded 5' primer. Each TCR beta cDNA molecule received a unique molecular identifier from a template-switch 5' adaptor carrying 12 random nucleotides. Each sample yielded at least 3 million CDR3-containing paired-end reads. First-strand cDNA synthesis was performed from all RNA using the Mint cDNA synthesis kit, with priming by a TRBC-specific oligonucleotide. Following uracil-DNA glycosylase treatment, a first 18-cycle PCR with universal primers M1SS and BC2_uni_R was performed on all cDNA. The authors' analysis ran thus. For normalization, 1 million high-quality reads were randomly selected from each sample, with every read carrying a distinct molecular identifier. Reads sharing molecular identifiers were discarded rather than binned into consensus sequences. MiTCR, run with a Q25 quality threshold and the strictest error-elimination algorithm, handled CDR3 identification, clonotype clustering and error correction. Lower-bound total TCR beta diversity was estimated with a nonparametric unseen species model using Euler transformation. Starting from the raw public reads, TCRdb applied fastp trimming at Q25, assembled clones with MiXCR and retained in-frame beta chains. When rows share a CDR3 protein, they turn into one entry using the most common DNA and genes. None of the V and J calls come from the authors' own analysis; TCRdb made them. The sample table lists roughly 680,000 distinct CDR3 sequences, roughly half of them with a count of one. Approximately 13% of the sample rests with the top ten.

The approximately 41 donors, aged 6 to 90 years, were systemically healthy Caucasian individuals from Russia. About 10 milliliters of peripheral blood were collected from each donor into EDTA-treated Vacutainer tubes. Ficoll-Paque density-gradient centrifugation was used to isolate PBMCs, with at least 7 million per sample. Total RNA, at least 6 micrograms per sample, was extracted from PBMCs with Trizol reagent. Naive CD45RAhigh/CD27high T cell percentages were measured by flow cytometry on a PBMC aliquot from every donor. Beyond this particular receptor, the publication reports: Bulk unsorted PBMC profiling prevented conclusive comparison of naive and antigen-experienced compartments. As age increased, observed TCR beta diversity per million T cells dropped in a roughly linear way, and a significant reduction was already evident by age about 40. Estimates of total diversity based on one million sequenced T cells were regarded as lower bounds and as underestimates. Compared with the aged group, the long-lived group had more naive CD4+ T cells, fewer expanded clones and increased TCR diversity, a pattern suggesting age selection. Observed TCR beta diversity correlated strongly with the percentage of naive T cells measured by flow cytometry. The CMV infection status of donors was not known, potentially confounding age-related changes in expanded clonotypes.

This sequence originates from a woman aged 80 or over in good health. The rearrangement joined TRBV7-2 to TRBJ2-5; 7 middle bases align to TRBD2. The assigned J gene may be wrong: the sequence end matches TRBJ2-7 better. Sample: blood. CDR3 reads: CASSLADGRLNEQYF. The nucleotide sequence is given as TGTGCCAGCAGCTTAGCAGACGGGAGGCTAAACGAGCAGTACTTC.